This entry features one T cell receptor beta chain sequence. The antigen remains undetermined. The donors, all healthy, were Caucasians living in Russia, aged roughly 6 to 100. Each sample had at least 6.5 million PBMCs isolated. The CDR3 is 15 residues long. In germline, CDR1 is MDHEN, CDR2 SYDVKM. V was pared by 2 bases and J by 7 bases, with 12 bases between. The data were obtained in a study of blood T cells in healthy people across ages. Regarding the study as a whole: Measured against age, TCR beta diversity per million T cells decreased in a roughly linear manner.

For the second PCR, which ran for about 7 to 12 cycles, a sample-barcoded 5' primer and a J-beta primer mix were used. TCRdb re-analysed the 5' RACE reads in MiXCR, keeping a single row per CDR3 protein. Counted here are around 1,500,000 distinct CDR3 sequences, about 43% occurring once; the ten biggest clones make up under 8%. The chain has TRBV28 and TRBJ1-6; maybe TRBD1 (6 bases). The sequence came from a woman aged 18-30 years in good health. Sequenced material: blood. The CDR3 bases are TGTGCCAGCAGTTTAAGTTCCGGGGGCAATTCACCCCTCCACTTT. Protein: CASSLSSGGNSPLHF.